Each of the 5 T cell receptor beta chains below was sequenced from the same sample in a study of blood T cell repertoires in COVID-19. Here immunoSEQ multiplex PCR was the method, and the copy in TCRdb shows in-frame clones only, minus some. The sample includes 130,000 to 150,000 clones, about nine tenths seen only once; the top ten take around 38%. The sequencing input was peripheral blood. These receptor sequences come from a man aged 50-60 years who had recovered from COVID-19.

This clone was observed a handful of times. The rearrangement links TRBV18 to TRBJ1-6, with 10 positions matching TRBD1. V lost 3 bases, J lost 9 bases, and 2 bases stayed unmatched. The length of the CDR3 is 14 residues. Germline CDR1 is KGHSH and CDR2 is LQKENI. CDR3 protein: CASSPTGGSSPLHF. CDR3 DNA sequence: TGTGCCAGCTCACCGACAGGGGGCAGTTCACCCCTCCACTTT.

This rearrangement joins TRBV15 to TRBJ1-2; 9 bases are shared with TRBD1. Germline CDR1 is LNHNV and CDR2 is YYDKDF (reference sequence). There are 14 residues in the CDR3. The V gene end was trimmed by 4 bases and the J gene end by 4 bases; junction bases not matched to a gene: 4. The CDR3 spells CATSTTGGLYGYTF. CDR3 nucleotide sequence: TGTGCCACCAGCACCACAGGGGGCCTCTATGGCTACACCTTC. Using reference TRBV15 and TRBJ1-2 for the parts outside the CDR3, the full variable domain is DAMVIQNPRYQVTQFGKPVTLSCSQTLNHNVMYWYQQKSSQAPKLLFHYYDKDFNNEADTPDNFQSRRPNTSFCFLDIRSPGLGDTAMYLCATSTTGGLYGYTFGSGTRLTVV.

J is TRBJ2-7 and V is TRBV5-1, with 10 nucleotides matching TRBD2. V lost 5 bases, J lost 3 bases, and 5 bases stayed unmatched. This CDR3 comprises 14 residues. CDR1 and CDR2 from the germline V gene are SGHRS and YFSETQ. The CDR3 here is CASSRSGGDYEQYF. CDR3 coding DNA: TGCGCCAGCAGTCGGAGCGGGGGGGACTACGAGCAGTACTTC.

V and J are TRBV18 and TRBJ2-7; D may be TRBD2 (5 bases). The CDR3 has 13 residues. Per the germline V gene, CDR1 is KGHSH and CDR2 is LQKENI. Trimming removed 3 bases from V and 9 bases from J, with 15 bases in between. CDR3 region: CASSPSAGKAQYF. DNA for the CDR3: TGTGCCAGCTCACCGTCGGCGGGCAAGGCGCAGTACTTC.

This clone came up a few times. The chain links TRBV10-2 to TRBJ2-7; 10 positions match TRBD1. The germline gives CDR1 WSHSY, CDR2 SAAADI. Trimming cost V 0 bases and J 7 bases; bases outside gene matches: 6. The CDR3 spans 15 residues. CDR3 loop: CASSESGQGRGEQYF. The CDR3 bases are TGCGCCAGCAGTGAGTCGGGACAGGGGCGGGGGGAGCAGTACTTC.